A selection of T cell receptor beta chains follows, all from one sample in a study of cytomegalovirus exposure and HLA in healthy donors. Using immunoSEQ multiplex PCR, the repertoire was profiled, and TCRdb retains in-frame clones only, with some absent. The top ten clones hold about 10% of a sample with fewer than 200,000 clones, about four fifths of them seen once. The source material was PBMCs. These receptors came from a man aged 50 to 60 in good health and CMV-seropositive. Each CDR3 is given with its conserved first and last residue. D genes are given only for firm matches. For some rows the clone size is stated as once, few or many, or as a class when expanded; others skip it.

CDR3	DNA	J	length	V	D	size
CASSHDRTLNTEAFF	TGTGCCAGCAGCCATGACAGGACCTTGAACACTGAAGCTTTCTTT	TRBJ1-1	15	TRBV28	.	.
CASSPSGHLPAFF	TGTGCCAGCAGCCCGTCTGGACACCTCCCAGCTTTCTTT	TRBJ1-1	13	TRBV7-6	.	.
CASSIQKQGPFNEQFF	TGTGCCAGCAGTATACAGAAACAGGGCCCGTTCAATGAGCAGTTCTTC	TRBJ2-1	16	TRBV6-6	.	.
CASTPRGGGARYEQYF	TGCGCCAGCACGCCGAGGGGAGGGGGGGCCCGATACGAGCAGTACTTC	TRBJ2-7	16	TRBV5-1	.	.
CAGPGGRGQETQYF	TGTGCCGGGCCCGGTGGGCGGGGCCAAGAGACCCAGTACTTC	TRBJ2-5	14	TRBV7-4	.	.
CASKGQGTNEQYF	TGTGCCAGCAAGGGACAGGGGACCAACGAGCAGTACTTC	TRBJ2-7	13	TRBV28	TRBD1	.
CASSPTTGGNEQFF	TGTGCCAGCTCACCTACGACAGGGGGCAATGAGCAGTTCTTC	TRBJ2-1	14	TRBV18	TRBD1	once
CASSSGQVREQYF	TGTGCCAGCAGCTCCGGACAGGTACGCGAGCAGTACTTC	TRBJ2-7	13	TRBV7-2	TRBD1	.
CASSFRQGGNYEQYF	TGTGCCAGCAGCTTCAGGCAGGGCGGAAACTACGAGCAGTACTTC	TRBJ2-7	15	TRBV7-2	.	.
CASSQNRGTEAFF	TGCGCCAGCAGCCAAAACAGGGGAACTGAAGCTTTCTTT	TRBJ1-1	13	TRBV4-3	TRBD1	few
CASSLGTGGNYGYTF	TGTGCCAGCAGCTTGGGGACAGGGGGTAACTATGGCTACACCTTC	TRBJ1-2	15	TRBV5-8	TRBD1	.
CASSADRAPAPGANVLTF	TGTGCCAGCAGTGCCGACAGGGCCCCGGCTCCTGGGGCCAACGTCCTGACTTTC	TRBJ2-6	18	TRBV27	TRBD1	.
CSADGTGASEAFF	TGCAGCGCGGACGGGACAGGGGCTTCTGAAGCTTTCTTT	TRBJ1-1	13	TRBV29-1	TRBD1	.
CARSGDEKLFF	TGTGCCCGCAGCGGGGACGAAAAACTGTTTTTT	TRBJ1-4	11	TRBV30	.	.
CASSSPSGAGSLHF	TGTGCCAGCAGTTCCCCCAGCGGGGCAGGGTCCCTCCACTTT	TRBJ1-6	14	TRBV28	.	.
CASSLDSYNQPQHF	TGTGCCAGCAGCTTGGACAGTTATAATCAGCCCCAGCATTTT	TRBJ1-5	14	TRBV5-8	.	.
CASSGGPYGNEQFF	TGTGCCAGCAGCGGTGGGCCTTATGGCAATGAGCAGTTCTTC	TRBJ2-1	14	TRBV7-9	.	.
CASSAGQSIEAFF	TGTGCCAGCAGCGCAGGACAGTCTATTGAAGCTTTCTTT	TRBJ1-1	13	TRBV7-6	.	.
CASSPTGAGNQPQHF	TGCGCCAGCAGCCCGACAGGGGCAGGCAATCAGCCCCAGCATTTT	TRBJ1-5	15	TRBV5-1	TRBD1	once
CASSLRTSGRHEQFF	TGTGCCAGCAGCCTCCGGACTAGCGGGAGGCATGAGCAGTTCTTC	TRBJ2-1	15	TRBV7-2	TRBD2	.
CASSPWGGNQPQHF	TGTGCCAGCAGCCCTTGGGGGGGGAATCAGCCCCAGCATTTT	TRBJ1-5	14	TRBV9	.	.
CATSREEGTGGEKLFF	TGTGCCACCAGCAGAGAGGAGGGGACAGGGGGTGAAAAACTGTTTTTT	TRBJ1-4	16	TRBV15	TRBD1	.
CASSPLGLAEETQYF	TGTGCCAGCTCACCACTGGGACTAGCGGAAGAGACCCAGTACTTC	TRBJ2-5	15	TRBV18	TRBD2	.
CASSEWQGAGYGYTF	TGTGCCAGCAGTGAATGGCAGGGGGCGGGCTATGGCTACACCTTC	TRBJ1-2	15	TRBV25-1	TRBD1	few